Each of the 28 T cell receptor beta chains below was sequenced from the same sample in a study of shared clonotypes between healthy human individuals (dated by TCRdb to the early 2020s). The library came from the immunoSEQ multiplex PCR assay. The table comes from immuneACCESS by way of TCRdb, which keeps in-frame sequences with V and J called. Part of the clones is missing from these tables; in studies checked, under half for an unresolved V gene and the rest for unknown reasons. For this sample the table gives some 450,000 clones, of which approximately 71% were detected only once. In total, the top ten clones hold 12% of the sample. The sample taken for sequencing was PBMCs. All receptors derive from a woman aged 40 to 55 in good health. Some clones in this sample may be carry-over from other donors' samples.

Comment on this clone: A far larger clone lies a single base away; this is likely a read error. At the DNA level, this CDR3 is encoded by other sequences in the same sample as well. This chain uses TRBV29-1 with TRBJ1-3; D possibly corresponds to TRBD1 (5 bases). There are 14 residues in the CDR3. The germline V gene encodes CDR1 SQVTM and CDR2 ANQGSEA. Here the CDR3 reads CSVNVGGTGNTIYF. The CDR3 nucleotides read TGCAGCGTTAATGTTGGGGGGACGGGAAACACTATATATTTT. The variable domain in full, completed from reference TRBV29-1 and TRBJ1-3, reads SAVISQKPSRDICQRGTSLTIQCQVDSQVTMMFWYRQQPGQSLTLIATANQGSEATYESGFVIDKFPISRPNLTFSTLTVSNMSPEDSSIYLCSVNVGGTGNTIYFGEGSWLTVV.

Here the CDR3 DNA reads TGCGCCAGCAGCCGACAGAGGAACACTGAAGCTTTCTTT. Translation: CASSRQRNTEAFF. V gene TRBV5-1 combines with J gene TRBJ1-1; possibly TRBD1 for D (5 bases). The CDR3 contains 13 residues. V was trimmed by 4 bases and J by 1 base, leaving 8 bases between them. Germline V gene data show CDR1 as SGHRS and CDR2 as YFSETQ.

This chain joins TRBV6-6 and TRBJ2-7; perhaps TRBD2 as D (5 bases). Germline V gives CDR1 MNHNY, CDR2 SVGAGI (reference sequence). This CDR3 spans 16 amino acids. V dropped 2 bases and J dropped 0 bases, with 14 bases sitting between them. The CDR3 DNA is TGTGCCAGCAGTTACGGTGGGCGGGTGGGCTCCTACGAGCAGTACTTC. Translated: CASSYGGRVGSYEQYF.

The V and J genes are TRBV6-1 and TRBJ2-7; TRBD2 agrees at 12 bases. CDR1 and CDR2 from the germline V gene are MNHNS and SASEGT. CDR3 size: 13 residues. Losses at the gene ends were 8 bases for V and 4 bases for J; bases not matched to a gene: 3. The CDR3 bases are TGTGCCAGCCGGACTAGCGGGACTTACGAGCAGTACTTC. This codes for CASRTSGTYEQYF.

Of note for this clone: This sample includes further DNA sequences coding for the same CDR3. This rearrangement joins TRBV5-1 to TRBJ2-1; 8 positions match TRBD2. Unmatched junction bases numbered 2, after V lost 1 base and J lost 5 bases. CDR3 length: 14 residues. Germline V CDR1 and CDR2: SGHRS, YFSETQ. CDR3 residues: CASSLRLAHNEQFF. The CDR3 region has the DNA TGCGCCAGCAGCTTGAGACTAGCGCACAATGAGCAGTTCTTC.

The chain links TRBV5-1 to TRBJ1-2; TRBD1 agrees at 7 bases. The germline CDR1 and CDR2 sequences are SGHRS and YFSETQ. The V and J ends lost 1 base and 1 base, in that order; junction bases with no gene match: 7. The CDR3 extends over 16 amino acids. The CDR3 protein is CASSLSGQQDNYGYTF. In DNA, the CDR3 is TGCGCCAGCAGCTTGTCGGGACAGCAGGATAACTATGGCTACACCTTC. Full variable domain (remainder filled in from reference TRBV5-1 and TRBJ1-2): KAGVTQTPRYLIKTRGQQVTLSCSPISGHRSVSWYQQTPGQGLQFLFEYFSETQRNKGNFPGRFSGRQFSNSRSEMNVSTLELGDSALYLCASSLSGQQDNYGYTFGSGTRLTVV.

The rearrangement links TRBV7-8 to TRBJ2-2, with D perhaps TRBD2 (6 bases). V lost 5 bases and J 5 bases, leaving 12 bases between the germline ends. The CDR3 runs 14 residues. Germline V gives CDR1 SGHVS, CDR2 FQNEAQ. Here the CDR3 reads CASSPGVGTGELFF. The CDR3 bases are TGTGCCAGCAGCCCGGGGGTCGGAACCGGGGAGCTGTTTTTT.

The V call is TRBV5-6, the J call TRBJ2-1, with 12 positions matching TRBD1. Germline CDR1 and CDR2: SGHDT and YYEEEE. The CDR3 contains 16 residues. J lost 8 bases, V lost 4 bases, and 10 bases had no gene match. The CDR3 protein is CASSLVRDRGRDEQFF. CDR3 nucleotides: TGTGCCAGCAGCCTCGTCCGGGACAGGGGGCGGGATGAGCAGTTCTTC.

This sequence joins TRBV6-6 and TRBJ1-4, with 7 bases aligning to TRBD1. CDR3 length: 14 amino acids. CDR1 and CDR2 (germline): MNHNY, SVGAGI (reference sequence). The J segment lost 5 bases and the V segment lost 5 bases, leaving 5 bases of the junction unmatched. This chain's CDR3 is CASSDGQANEKLFF. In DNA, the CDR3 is TGTGCCAGCAGTGATGGACAGGCGAATGAAAAACTGTTTTTT.

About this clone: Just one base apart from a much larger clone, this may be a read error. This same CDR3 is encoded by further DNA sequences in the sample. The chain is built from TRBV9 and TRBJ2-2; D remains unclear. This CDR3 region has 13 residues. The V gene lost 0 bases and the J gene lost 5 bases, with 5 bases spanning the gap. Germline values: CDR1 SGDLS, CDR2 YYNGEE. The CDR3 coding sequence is TGTGCCAGCAGCGTAGTTGGGACCGGGGAGCTGTTTTTT. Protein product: CASSVVGTGELFF.

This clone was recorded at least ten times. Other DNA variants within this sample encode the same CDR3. CDR3 loop: CASSDSLGLGPYWNYGYTF. The CDR3 DNA reads TGTGCCAGCAGTGATTCGTTAGGACTGGGCCCCTATTGGAACTATGGCTACACCTTC. The chain combines TRBV2 with TRBJ1-2; no reliable D call. The CDR3 sequence is 19 residues long. The V end was cut by 3 bases, the J end by 2 bases, with 25 bases between. Looked up from germline, CDR1 is SNHLY and CDR2 is FYNNEI.

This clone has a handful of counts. The CDR3 loop reads CSVGHGADSPLHF. CDR3 nucleotides: TGCAGCGTTGGCCACGGGGCAGATTCACCCCTCCACTTT. This rearrangement joins TRBV29-1 to TRBJ1-6; D perhaps matches TRBD1 (5 bases). The CDR3 covers 13 residues. CDR1 is SQVTM and CDR2 is ANQGSEA in the germline V gene. Trimming pared 4 bases from V and 8 bases from J, leaving 12 bases between.

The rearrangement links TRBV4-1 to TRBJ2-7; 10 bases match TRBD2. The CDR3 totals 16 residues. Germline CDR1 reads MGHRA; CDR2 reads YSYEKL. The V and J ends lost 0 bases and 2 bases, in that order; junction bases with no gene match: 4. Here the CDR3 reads CASSQEASGSAYEQYF. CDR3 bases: TGCGCCAGCAGCCAAGAAGCTAGCGGGAGCGCCTACGAGCAGTACTTC.

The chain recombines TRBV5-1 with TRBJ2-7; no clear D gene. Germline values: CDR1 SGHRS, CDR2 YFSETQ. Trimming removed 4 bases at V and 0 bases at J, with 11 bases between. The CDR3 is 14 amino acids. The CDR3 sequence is CASSGLSTSYEQYF. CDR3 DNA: TGCGCCAGCAGCGGTCTCAGTACCTCCTACGAGCAGTACTTC.

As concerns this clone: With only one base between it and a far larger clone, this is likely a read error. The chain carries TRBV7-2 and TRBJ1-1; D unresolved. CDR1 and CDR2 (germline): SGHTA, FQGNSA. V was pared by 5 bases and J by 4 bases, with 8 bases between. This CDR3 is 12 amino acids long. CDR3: CASSPSTTEAFF. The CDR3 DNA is TGTGCCAGCAGCCCCTCGACCACTGAAGCTTTCTTT.

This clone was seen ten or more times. The CDR3 here is CAISAIQAQETQYF. As DNA, the CDR3 is TGTGCCATCAGCGCCATACAGGCGCAAGAGACCCAGTACTTC. The V call is TRBV10-3, the J call TRBJ2-5, with a weak D call TRBD1 (5 bases). In germline, CDR1 is ENHRY, CDR2 SYGVKD. Trimming pared 6 bases from V and 2 bases from J, leaving 13 bases between. The CDR3 has 14 residues.

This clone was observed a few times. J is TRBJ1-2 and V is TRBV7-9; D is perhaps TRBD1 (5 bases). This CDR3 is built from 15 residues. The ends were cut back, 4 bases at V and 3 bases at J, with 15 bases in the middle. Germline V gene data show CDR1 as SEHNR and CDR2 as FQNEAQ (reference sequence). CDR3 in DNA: TGTGCCAGCAGCTCCACGACATGGGGACACTATGGCTACACCTTC. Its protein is CASSSTTWGHYGYTF. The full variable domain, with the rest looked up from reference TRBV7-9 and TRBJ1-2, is DTGVSQNPRHKITKRGQNVTFRCDPISEHNRLYWYRQTLGQGPEFLTYFQNEAQLEKSRLLSDRFSAERPKGSFSTLEIQRTEQGDSAMYLCASSSTTWGHYGYTFGSGTRLTVV.

This chain's CDR3 is CAWSALVDTIYF. As DNA, the CDR3 is TGTGCCTGGAGTGCCCTTGTGGACACCATATATTTT. The chain couples TRBV30 to TRBJ1-3; D unclear. The CDR3 runs to 12 residues. The germline V gene encodes CDR1 GTSNPN and CDR2 SVGIG (reference sequence). The V and J ends lost 1 base and 8 bases respectively, with 9 bases between them.

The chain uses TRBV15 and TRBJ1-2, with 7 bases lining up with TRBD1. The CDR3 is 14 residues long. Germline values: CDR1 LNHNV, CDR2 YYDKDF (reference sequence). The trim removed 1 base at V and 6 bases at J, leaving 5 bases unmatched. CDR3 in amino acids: CATSRVTGEDGYTF. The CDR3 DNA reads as TGTGCCACCAGCAGAGTCACAGGGGAGGATGGCTACACCTTC.

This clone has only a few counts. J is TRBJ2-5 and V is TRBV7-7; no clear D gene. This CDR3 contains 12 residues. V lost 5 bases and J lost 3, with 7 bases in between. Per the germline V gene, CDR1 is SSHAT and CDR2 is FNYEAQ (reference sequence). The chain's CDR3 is CASSQNKETQYF. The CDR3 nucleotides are TGTGCCAGCAGCCAAAATAAAGAGACCCAGTACTTC.

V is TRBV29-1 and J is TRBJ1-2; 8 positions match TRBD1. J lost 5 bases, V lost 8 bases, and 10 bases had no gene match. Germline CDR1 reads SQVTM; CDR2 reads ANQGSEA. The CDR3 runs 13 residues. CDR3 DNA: TGCAGCTCTTGGACAGGGCCAGAGTATGGCTACACCTTC. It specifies CSSWTGPEYGYTF.

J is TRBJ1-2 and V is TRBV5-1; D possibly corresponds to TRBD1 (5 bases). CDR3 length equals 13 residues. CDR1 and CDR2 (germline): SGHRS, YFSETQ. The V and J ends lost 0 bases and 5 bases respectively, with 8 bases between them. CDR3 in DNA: TGCGCCAGCAGCTTGGAGGGACGTTATGGCTACACCTTC. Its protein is CASSLEGRYGYTF.

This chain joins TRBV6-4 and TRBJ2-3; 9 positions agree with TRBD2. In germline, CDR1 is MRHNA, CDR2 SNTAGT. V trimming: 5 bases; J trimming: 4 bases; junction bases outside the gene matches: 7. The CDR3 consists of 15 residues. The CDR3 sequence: CASSSRPSGADTQYF. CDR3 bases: TGTGCCAGCAGTTCTCGTCCTAGCGGGGCAGATACGCAGTATTTT.

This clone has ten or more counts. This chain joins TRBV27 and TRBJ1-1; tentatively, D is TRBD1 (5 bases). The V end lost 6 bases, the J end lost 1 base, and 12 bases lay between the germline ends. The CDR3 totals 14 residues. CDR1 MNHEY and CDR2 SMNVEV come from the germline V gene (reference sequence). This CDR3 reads CASSLAGANTEAFF. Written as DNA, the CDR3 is TGTGCCAGCAGCCTTGCCGGGGCGAACACTGAAGCTTTCTTT.

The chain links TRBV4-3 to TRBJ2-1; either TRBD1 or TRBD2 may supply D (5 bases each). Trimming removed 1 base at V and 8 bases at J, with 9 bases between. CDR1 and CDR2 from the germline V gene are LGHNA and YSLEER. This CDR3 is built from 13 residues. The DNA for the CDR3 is TGCGCCAGCAGCCAAGGACTGGGGGATGAGCAGTTCTTC. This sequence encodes CASSQGLGDEQFF.

CDR3 DNA: TGTGCCAGCAGCCCCGCCCCTGGACACCAAAATCAGCCCCAGCATTTT. It encodes CASSPAPGHQNQPQHF. The chain is built from TRBV14 and TRBJ1-5, with D possibly matching TRBD1 (5 bases). Germline CDR1 is SGHDN and CDR2 is FVKESK. The length of the CDR3 is 16 residues. With 4 bases removed from V and 4 bases from J, the gap between germline ends came to 17 bases.

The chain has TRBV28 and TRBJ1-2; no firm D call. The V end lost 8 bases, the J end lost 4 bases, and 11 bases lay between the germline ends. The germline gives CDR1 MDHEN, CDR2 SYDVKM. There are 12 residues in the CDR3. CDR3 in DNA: TGTGCCAGCGGCGACACCTTCTATGGCTACACCTTC. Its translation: CASGDTFYGYTF.

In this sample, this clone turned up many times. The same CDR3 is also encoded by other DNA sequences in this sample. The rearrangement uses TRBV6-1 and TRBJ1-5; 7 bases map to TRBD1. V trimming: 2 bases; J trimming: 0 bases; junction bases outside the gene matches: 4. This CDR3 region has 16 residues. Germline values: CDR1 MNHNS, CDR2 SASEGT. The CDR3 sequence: CASSELQGYSNQPQHF. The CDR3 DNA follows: TGTGCCAGCAGTGAATTACAGGGGTATAGCAATCAGCCCCAGCATTTT.